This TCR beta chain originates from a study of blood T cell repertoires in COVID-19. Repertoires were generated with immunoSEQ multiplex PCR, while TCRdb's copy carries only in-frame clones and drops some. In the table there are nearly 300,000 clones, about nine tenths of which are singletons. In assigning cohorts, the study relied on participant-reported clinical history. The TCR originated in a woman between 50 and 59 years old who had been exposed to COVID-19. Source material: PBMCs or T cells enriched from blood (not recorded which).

CDR3 region: CASRNRQGDTEAFF. DNA of the CDR3: TGTGCCAGCAGGAACAGACAGGGGGACACTGAAGCTTTCTTT. The chain is built from TRBV2 and TRBJ1-1, with 9 bases matching TRBD1. Germline CDR1 is SNHLY and CDR2 is FYNNEI. V was pared by 6 bases and J by 3 bases, with 5 bases of the junction left unmatched. The CDR3 runs to 14 residues.